One sample yielded the 25 T cell receptor beta chains listed below, sequenced in a study of beta chain features in type 1 diabetes. As every portion of the isolated RNA was reverse transcribed, the sequencing read expressed TCRB transcripts. Produced via immunoSEQ multiplex PCR; TCRdb's table is partial and in-frame only. Among 150,000 to 180,000 clones listed, over 7.5% were seen once. Sequenced: central memory CD4+ T cells from blood. These receptors all stem from a man younger than 30 in good health.

At least ten counts were recorded for this clone. The chain links TRBV28 to TRBJ2-3, with 14 bases fitting TRBD2. The CDR3 consists of 16 residues. Trimming cost V 6 bases and J 3 bases; bases outside gene matches: 5. The V gene's germline CDR1 is MDHEN and CDR2 SYDVKM. The CDR3: CASRRGTSGRTDTQYF. Written as DNA, the CDR3 is TGTGCCAGCAGACGGGGGACTAGCGGGAGAACAGATACGCAGTATTTT.

In its sample, this clone was seen many times. This chain uses TRBV4-2 with TRBJ2-6; possibly TRBD1 for D (5 bases). The CDR3 covers 18 residues. The germline V and J ends were trimmed by 0 bases and 2 bases, with 14 bases remaining between them. The V gene's germline CDR1 is LGHNA and CDR2 YNFKEQ. The CDR3 reads CASSQDLIGAAGANVLTF. The CDR3 coding sequence is TGTGCCAGCAGCCAAGACTTAATAGGGGCGGCTGGGGCCAACGTCCTGACTTTC.

The chain has TRBV5-1 and TRBJ2-5; the D gene is possibly TRBD1 (5 bases). CDR1 is SGHRS and CDR2 is YFSETQ in the germline V gene. This CDR3 has 15 residues. Trimming pared 2 bases from V and 5 bases from J, leaving 16 bases between. CDR3 in amino acids: CASSFIARAGETQYF. CDR3 DNA: TGCGCCAGCAGCTTTATAGCCAGGGCCGGGGAGACCCAGTACTTC.

This clone was recorded a few times. This chain connects TRBV7-8 to TRBJ1-5; D remains unclear. CDR1 SGHVS and CDR2 FQNEAQ come from the germline V gene. Between the trimmed V and J ends, which lost 1 base and 4 bases, there was a span of 14 bases. CDR3 length: 16 residues. In DNA, the CDR3 is TGTGCCAGCAGCTTAGGATCGGTAAACGATAATCAGCCCCAGCATTTT. Encoded protein: CASSLGSVNDNQPQHF.

The chain recombines TRBV18 with TRBJ1-1; D is unclear. Deletions cut 3 bases from V and 4 bases from J, with 15 bases between. CDR1 is KGHSH, CDR2 LQKENI, per germline. This CDR3 has 15 amino acids. This chain's CDR3 is CASSPPPGGSTEAFF. The CDR3 DNA follows: TGTGCCAGCTCACCTCCCCCGGGCGGGTCCACTGAAGCTTTCTTT.

This clone showed up many times. The rearrangement joins TRBV7-2 to TRBJ1-2, with a possible D match to TRBD1 (5 bases). The CDR3 totals 13 residues. The V gene lost 3 bases and the J gene lost 6 bases, with 11 bases spanning the gap. CDR1 SGHTA and CDR2 FQGNSA come from the germline V gene. CDR3 amino acids: CASSFDSQNGYTF. As DNA, the CDR3 is TGTGCCAGCAGCTTCGACAGTCAGAATGGCTACACCTTC.

This clone was counted between two and nine times. The chain links TRBV25-1 to TRBJ2-3; the match to TRBD2 covers 7 bases. This CDR3 comprises 14 residues. In germline, CDR1 is MGHDK, CDR2 SYGVNS. V shed 7 bases and J 3 bases; nucleotides not matched to a gene: 7. DNA of the CDR3: TGTGCCAGCAAAGGGACTACAAAAACAGATACGCAGTATTTT. It translates to CASKGTTKTDTQYF.

This clone occurred a few times. The chain couples TRBV6-5 to TRBJ2-1, with 9 bases that match TRBD2. This CDR3 contains 15 residues. V lost 6 bases, J lost 6 bases, and 9 bases stayed unmatched. Germline V CDR1 and CDR2: MNHEY, SVGAGI. The CDR3 sequence is CASRRSGSSGNEQFF. The CDR3 DNA is TGTGCCAGCAGACGTAGCGGGAGTTCTGGCAATGAGCAGTTCTTC.

This clone was observed a few times. The rearrangement uses TRBV6-4 and TRBJ2-1; 7 bases match TRBD2. Germline CDR1 MRHNA, CDR2 SNTAGT. Germline trimming cut 6 bases from V and 4 bases from J; bases unmatched to any gene: 6. The length of the CDR3 is 14 residues. Here the CDR3 DNA reads TGTGCCAGCAGCCCTAGCGGTCGTTACAATGAGCAGTTCTTC. Protein product: CASSPSGRYNEQFF.

The chain couples TRBV7-6 to TRBJ2-5, with 8 bases aligning to TRBD2. This CDR3 contains 15 residues. J was trimmed by 5 bases and V by 4 bases; bases with no gene match: 9. Germline V gene data show CDR1 as SGHVS and CDR2 as FNYEAQ. The CDR3: CASSWNAGRAETQYF. The CDR3 region has the DNA TGTGCCAGCAGCTGGAACGCCGGGAGGGCGGAGACCCAGTACTTC.

V and J are TRBV7-2 and TRBJ2-1, with a weak D call TRBD2 (5 bases). Trimming shortened V by 5 bases and J by 4 bases, and 15 bases separated the two germline ends. Germline CDR1 is SGHTA and CDR2 is FQGNSA. This CDR3 is built from 15 residues. Here the CDR3 DNA reads TGTGCCAGCAGCCCCGCCGGGGTGGGGTACAATGAGCAGTTCTTC. Protein: CASSPAGVGYNEQFF.

The chain recombines TRBV19 with TRBJ1-1, with a tentative D call TRBD1 (5 bases). V was shortened by 5 bases and J by 1 base, with 20 bases between the two germline ends. CDR1 is LNHDA, CDR2 SQIVND, per germline (reference sequence). CDR3 length equals 17 residues. As DNA, the CDR3 is TGTGCCAGTAGTGGGGGGTCTACCTCCCTTACGAACACTGAAGCTTTCTTT. Translated: CASSGGSTSLTNTEAFF.

The V and J genes are TRBV7-2 and TRBJ1-1; a weak D match, TRBD1 (5 bases). The CDR3 length is 16 residues. V was clipped by 4 bases and J by 1 base, with 16 bases between them. The germline CDR1 and CDR2 sequences are SGHTA and FQGNSA. CDR3 nucleotides: TGTGCCAGCAGCTCCGGCTATCGGACACGGAACACTGAAGCTTTCTTT. This translates into CASSSGYRTRNTEAFF. The whole variable domain, filled in from reference TRBV7-2 and TRBJ1-1, reads GAGVSQSPSNKVTEKGKDVELRCDPISGHTALYWYRQSLGQGLEFLIYFQGNSAPDKSGLPSDRFSAERTGGSVSTLTIQRTQQEDSAVYLCASSSGYRTRNTEAFFGQGTRLTVV.

The V gene is TRBV15, the J gene TRBJ1-5; 8 bases match TRBD1. The germline V gene has CDR1 LNHNV and CDR2 YYDKDF (reference sequence). This CDR3 comprises 18 residues. With 3 bases clipped from V and 4 bases from J, the junction kept 14 bases outside the gene matches. In nucleotides, the CDR3 is TGTGCCACCAGCAGGGAACTAACCGGGACAGGCCTGAATCAGCCCCAGCATTTT. Amino acids: CATSRELTGTGLNQPQHF. Looking up the rest from reference TRBV15 and TRBJ1-5 gives the full variable domain: DAMVIQNPRYQVTQFGKPVTLSCSQTLNHNVMYWYQQKSSQAPKLLFHYYDKDFNNEADTPDNFQSRRPNTSFCFLDIRSPGLGDTAMYLCATSRELTGTGLNQPQHFGDGTRLSIL.

V and J are TRBV19 and TRBJ2-7; 7 bases align to TRBD1. The CDR3 has 13 amino acids. The trim removed 8 bases at V and 2 bases at J, leaving 6 bases unmatched. Germline CDR1 reads LNHDA; CDR2 reads SQIVND (reference sequence). CDR3 nucleotide sequence: TGTGCCAGTGGGCAAACAGGGGCCTACGAGCAGTACTTC. Protein product: CASGQTGAYEQYF.

This chain links TRBV28 with TRBJ1-2; TRBD1 matches 8 bases. Germline V gene sequence: CDR1 MDHEN, CDR2 SYDVKM. Germline trimming cut 6 bases from V and 5 bases from J; bases unmatched to any gene: 2. This CDR3 region has 12 residues. DNA of the CDR3: TGTGCCAGCAGGACAGGGGTTTATGGCTACACCTTC. Translating gives CASRTGVYGYTF.

This clone has only a few counts. The rearrangement links TRBV6-1 to TRBJ2-1; 8 positions agree with TRBD2. Germline CDR1 reads MNHNS; CDR2 reads SASEGT. J lost 4 bases, V lost 3 bases, and 5 bases had no gene match. This CDR3 is 15 amino acids long. CDR3 coding DNA: TGTGCCAGCAGTGAGGGCCGGGGGGGTTACAATGAGCAGTTCTTC. Its protein is CASSEGRGGYNEQFF.

This clone was seen only a few times. The V and J genes are TRBV11-3 and TRBJ2-3, with 13 nucleotides matching TRBD2. Germline lookup yields CDR1 SGHNT and CDR2 YENEEA. Trimming removed 5 bases from V and 2 bases from J; junction bases left unmatched: 7. This CDR3 has 17 amino acids. CDR3 sequence: CASSPGTSGTLTDTQYF. CDR3 nucleotides: TGTGCCAGCAGCCCTGGGACTAGCGGGACTCTCACAGATACGCAGTATTTT. The full variable domain, with the rest looked up from reference TRBV11-3 and TRBJ2-3, is EAGVVQSPRYKIIEKKQPVAFWCNPISGHNTLYWYLQNLGQGPELLIRYENEEAVDDSQLPKDRFSAERLKGVDSTLKIQPAELGDSAVYLCASSPGTSGTLTDTQYFGPGTRLTVL.

This clone has a handful of counts. The V call is TRBV7-2, the J call TRBJ2-7, with TRBD1 identical over 7 bases. The CDR3 is 14 residues long. J was trimmed by 0 bases and V by 5 bases; bases with no gene match: 4. CDR1 is SGHTA, CDR2 FQGNSA, per germline. The CDR3 DNA sequence: TGTGCCAGCAGCCCGGGACAGCACTCCTACGAGCAGTACTTC. It yields the protein CASSPGQHSYEQYF.

This chain connects TRBV2 to TRBJ1-2; a possible D gene is TRBD1 (5 bases). Germline CDR1 and CDR2: SNHLY and FYNNEI. Between the trimmed V and J ends, which lost 5 bases and 9 bases, there was a span of 16 bases. The CDR3 spans 13 residues. The CDR3, as DNA: TGTGCCAGCAGTATGACAGACGTTTCCAGCTACACCTTC. Residues: CASSMTDVSSYTF.

This clone was counted a few times. The chain couples TRBV28 to TRBJ2-1; 10 bases are a match to TRBD2. Germline V gives CDR1 MDHEN, CDR2 SYDVKM. With 1 base clipped from V and 8 bases from J, the junction kept 5 bases outside the gene matches. The CDR3 runs 15 residues. The CDR3 spells CASSLLSGGADEQFF. The CDR3 DNA sequence: TGTGCCAGCAGTTTATTGAGCGGGGGGGCCGATGAGCAGTTCTTC.

The chain has TRBV6-5 and TRBJ2-2; D may be TRBD1 (5 bases). The germline V and J ends were trimmed by 4 bases and 8 bases, with 11 bases remaining between them. The CDR3 contains 13 residues. The germline CDR1 and CDR2 sequences are MNHEY and SVGAGI. DNA of the CDR3: TGTGCCAGCAGTTTTTCCAGGGCTGGGGAGCTGTTTTTT. Protein sequence: CASSFSRAGELFF.

V is TRBV30 and J is TRBJ2-5; unclear D gene. Germline values: CDR1 GTSNPN, CDR2 SVGIG (reference sequence). Trimming stripped 8 bases from V and 5 bases from J, with 18 bases between. CDR3 length equals 13 residues. Here the CDR3 DNA reads TGTGCCACTTCGAGGAGCCGAAGTGAGACCCAGTACTTC. It encodes CATSRSRSETQYF.

V gene TRBV7-9 combines with J gene TRBJ1-2; 8 bases align to TRBD1. The trim removed 1 base at V and 4 bases at J, leaving 2 bases unmatched. The CDR3 totals 14 residues. CDR1 is SEHNR and CDR2 is FQNEAQ in the germline V gene (reference sequence). The chain's CDR3 is CASSLDRGAYGYTF. The CDR3 nucleotides read TGTGCCAGCAGCTTAGACAGGGGGGCCTATGGCTACACCTTC.

This clone was counted at least ten times. This chain uses TRBV5-4 with TRBJ2-4, with D tentatively TRBD1 (6 bases). V lost 2 bases and J 4 bases, leaving 10 bases between the germline ends. Per germline, CDR1 SGHNT and CDR2 YYREEE (reference sequence). This CDR3 has 14 amino acids. The CDR3 DNA is TGTGCCAGCAGCTTAGGGACACTGAAAAACATTCAGTACTTC. Encoded protein: CASSLGTLKNIQYF.